This entry lists 18 T cell receptor beta chains sequenced from one sample in a study of blood T cell repertoires in COVID-19. Produced via immunoSEQ multiplex PCR; TCRdb's table is partial and in-frame only. The data show around 200,000 clones, over 70% seen once. Sequenced sample: peripheral blood. The receptors derive from a man between 45 and 60 years old with active or convalescent COVID-19.

The chain employs TRBV7-9 and TRBJ2-3; TRBD1 matches 8 bases. Germline values: CDR1 SEHNR, CDR2 FQNEAQ (reference sequence). The CDR3 contains 15 residues. Trimming took 5 bases from V and 2 from J; bases not matched to a gene: 6. The CDR3, as DNA: TGTGCCAGCAGCCTAGGACAGGGAGCCACAGATACGCAGTATTTT. This translates into CASSLGQGATDTQYF.

J is TRBJ1-3 and V is TRBV3-1 (or the pseudogene TRBV3-2); 7 bases align to TRBD1. V lost 6 bases and J lost 2; bases outside the gene matches: 4. Germline V gene sequence: CDR1 LGHDT, CDR2 YNNKEL (reference sequence). The CDR3 is made up of 14 amino acids. The CDR3: CASRPTGAGNTIYF. DNA for the CDR3: TGTGCCAGCAGACCAACAGGGGCTGGAAACACCATATATTTT.

The chain recombines TRBV9 with TRBJ1-2; 7 bases map to TRBD1. V shed 6 bases, J shed 4 bases, and the junction held 9 bases outside the gene matches. The germline CDR1 and CDR2 sequences are SGDLS and YYNGEE. The CDR3 runs to 14 residues. This CDR3 is CASTRGGESYGYTF. In DNA, the CDR3 is TGTGCCAGCACCCGAGGGGGCGAGAGCTATGGCTACACCTTC.

V usage is TRBV2 and J usage is TRBJ1-5; no clear D gene. V lost 6 bases to trimming and J lost 0 bases, with 6 bases between them. The CDR3 consists of 13 residues. Germline V gives CDR1 SNHLY, CDR2 FYNNEI. This chain's CDR3 is CASSVFSNQPQHF. The CDR3 nucleotides read TGTGCCAGCAGCGTGTTTAGCAATCAGCCCCAGCATTTT.

V gene TRBV19 combines with J gene TRBJ1-5, with 9 nucleotides matching TRBD1. Unmatched junction bases numbered 4, after V lost 6 bases and J lost 7 bases. Germline V gives CDR1 LNHDA, CDR2 SQIVND (reference sequence). This CDR3 has 13 amino acids. CDR3 bases: TGTGCCAGTAGACCGACAGGGGGGCAGCCCCAGCATTTT. Translating it yields CASRPTGGQPQHF.

The chain combines TRBV2 with TRBJ1-2, with 7 bases matching TRBD1. Germline CDR1 reads SNHLY; CDR2 reads FYNNEI. The CDR3 consists of 14 residues. V lost 5 bases and J lost 2; bases outside the gene matches: 5. This CDR3 is CASSHSGQNYGYTF. The CDR3 DNA reads as TGTGCCAGCAGTCATTCGGGACAGAACTATGGCTACACCTTC.

This chain uses TRBV2 with TRBJ2-3, with D tentatively TRBD2 (6 bases). Germline loops: CDR1 SNHLY, CDR2 FYNNEI. The CDR3 sequence is 15 residues long. The V end lost 6 bases, the J end lost 2 bases, and 15 bases lay between the germline ends. CDR3 DNA sequence: TGTGCCAGCAGCCGATTGCGGGGCAACACAGATACGCAGTATTTT. Its translation: CASSRLRGNTDTQYF.

The J gene is TRBJ2-1, the V gene TRBV15; 8 bases map to TRBD2. V trimming: 0 bases; J trimming: 10 bases; junction bases outside the gene matches: 11. This CDR3 is 16 amino acids long. Looked up from germline, CDR1 is LNHNV and CDR2 is YYDKDF (reference sequence). The CDR3 region is CATSRDVGLAGPEQFF. The CDR3 DNA sequence: TGTGCCACCAGCAGAGATGTTGGCCTAGCGGGCCCCGAGCAGTTCTTC. Full variable domain (missing parts from reference TRBV15 and TRBJ2-1): DAMVIQNPRYQVTQFGKPVTLSCSQTLNHNVMYWYQQKSSQAPKLLFHYYDKDFNNEADTPDNFQSRRPNTSFCFLDIRSPGLGDTAMYLCATSRDVGLAGPEQFFGPGTRLTVL.

This chain links TRBV5-1 with TRBJ2-5; a possible D gene is TRBD2 (6 bases). Germline assignment: CDR1 SGHRS and CDR2 YFSETQ. The CDR3 spans 15 residues. Between the trimmed V and J ends, which lost 1 base and 1 base, there was a span of 11 bases. The DNA of the CDR3 is TGCGCCAGCAGCTTGTTTGCGGGGCTCCAAGAGACCCAGTACTTC. Its protein is CASSLFAGLQETQYF.

This clone is a singleton in its sample. This chain joins TRBV5-1 and TRBJ1-3; D gene ambiguous. V shed 4 bases and J shed 4 bases, with 9 bases lying between them. Looked up from germline, CDR1 is SGHRS and CDR2 is YFSETQ. The CDR3 spans 13 residues. The CDR3: CASSPRGGNTIYF. As DNA, the CDR3 is TGCGCCAGCAGCCCCCGGGGAGGAAACACCATATATTTT.

The chain employs TRBV5-1 and TRBJ2-2; no definite D call. V shed 5 bases and J shed 0 bases, with 5 bases lying between them. CDR1 and CDR2 (germline): SGHRS, YFSETQ. The CDR3 sequence is 13 residues long. DNA for the CDR3: TGCGCCAGCAGAAGAGCGAACACCGGGGAGCTGTTTTTT. It translates to CASRRANTGELFF.

This clone was picked up one time. The chain links TRBV18 to TRBJ1-2, with D possibly TRBD1 on 5 matching bases. This CDR3 is built from 13 residues. Germline-derived CDR1 and CDR2 are KGHSH and LQKENI. Trimming took 2 bases from V and 3 from J, leaving 7 bases between them. Here the CDR3 reads CASSPGHDYGYTF. The DNA for the CDR3 is TGTGCCAGCTCACCAGGACATGACTATGGCTACACCTTC.

The V and J genes are TRBV6-6 and TRBJ1-1; D is possibly TRBD1 (6 bases). Germline V CDR1 and CDR2: MNHNY, SVGAGI (reference sequence). The ends were cut back, 5 bases at V and 4 bases at J, with 14 bases in the middle. The CDR3 has 14 amino acids. CDR3 loop: CASSVPRGSTEAFF. The CDR3 bases are TGTGCCAGCAGTGTCCCAAGGGGGTCCACTGAAGCTTTCTTT.

Comments on this clone: An end of the junction differs from the germline gene, which may be a read error. This chain joins TRBV7-7 and TRBJ2-5; TRBD1 matches at 7 bases. Germline values: CDR1 SSHAT, CDR2 FNYEAQ (reference sequence). The CDR3 covers 15 residues. CDR3 protein: CASSPIGTAQETQYF. In DNA form, the CDR3 reads TGTGCTAGCAGCCCCATTGGGACAGCCCAAGAGACCCAGTACTTC.

Only a few counts were recorded for this clone. V usage is TRBV30 and J usage is TRBJ1-2; TRBD1 matches at 7 bases. The CDR3 sequence is 13 residues long. J lost 6 bases, V lost 0 bases, and 4 bases had no gene match. The V gene's germline CDR1 is GTSNPN and CDR2 SVGIG (reference sequence). CDR3 nucleotides: TGTGCCTGGAGTGTACGAGGACAGGATGGCTACACCTTC. This sequence encodes CAWSVRGQDGYTF.

The rearrangement uses TRBV5-6 and TRBJ1-4; TRBD1 matches 7 bases. Looked up from germline, CDR1 is SGHDT and CDR2 is YYEEEE. The CDR3 totals 17 residues. The junction had 6 bases not matched to a gene; V was cut back by 1 base and J by 0 bases. The CDR3 spells CASSLLGQLATNEKLFF. The CDR3 nucleotides read TGTGCCAGCAGCTTGCTGGGACAGCTAGCAACTAATGAAAAACTGTTTTTT. The full variable domain, in which reference TRBV5-6 and TRBJ1-4 provide the parts outside the CDR3, is DAGVTQSPTHLIKTRGQQVTLRCSPKSGHDTVSWYQQALGQGPQFIFQYYEEEERQRGNFPDRFSGHQFPNYSSELNVNALLLGDSALYLCASSLLGQLATNEKLFFGSGTQLSVL.

The chain has TRBV29-1 and TRBJ1-1; 11 bases map to TRBD1. Trimming at V came to 6 bases and at J to 7 bases, leaving 13 bases not matched to a gene. This CDR3 region has 15 residues. Germline V lookup: CDR1 SQVTM, CDR2 ANQGSEA. In nucleotides, the CDR3 is TGCAGCGTCGAGGGACAGGGGGTAAAATTCGGTGAAGCTTTCTTT. Its protein is CSVEGQGVKFGEAFF.

Only one count was recorded for this clone. The chain links TRBV27 to TRBJ1-2; 8 positions match TRBD1. The CDR3 length is 13 residues. Germline CDR1 and CDR2: MNHEY and SMNVEV (reference sequence). With 4 bases clipped from V and 7 bases from J, the junction kept 5 bases outside the gene matches. The CDR3 is CASSSTGEGGYTF. As DNA, the CDR3 is TGTGCCAGCAGTTCGACAGGGGAAGGTGGCTACACCTTC.